The source of this T cell receptor (beta chain) is a study of identical twins. General study findings and limits: Weaker excess twin sharing was seen among beta out-of-frame sequences. Beta clonotypes that were abundant in cord blood contained fewer insertions, a pattern absent from memory repertoires. Conclusions came from cross-sectional statistical analysis, not from following the same donors.

Notes on this clonotype: Its antigen is as yet unknown.

The CDR3 sequence is 14 residues long. In germline, CDR1 is MNHEY, CDR2 SVGAGI. Trimming took off 3 bases at V and 4 bases at J, with 10 bases between the two ends. It was template switching that added a universal primer site, and there were unique molecular identifiers on the cDNA. MiXCR, run by TCRdb on the 5' RACE reads, gives a single entry per CDR3 protein. The sample consists of under 300,000 distinct CDR3 sequences, 10% to 15% of them appearing once. The same data also went into a second study, on yellow fever vaccine responses in identical twins.

The rearrangement joins TRBV6-5 to TRBJ1-3; no definite D call. This sequence originates from a young woman in good health. Sequenced: memory (CD45RO+) T cells sorted from blood. The CDR3: CASSYGEGGNTIYF. The CDR3 DNA reads as TGTGCCAGCAGTTATGGAGAAGGGGGAAACACCATATATTTT.